These 17 T cell receptor beta chains share one sample of origin, sequenced in a study of T cells in Graves' hyperthyroidism and ophthalmopathy. The source material, RNA transcripts, was used to amplify TCR beta CDR3 regions. RT-PCR in the first round (using the HTBI primer set) targeted the TCR CDR3. TCRdb analysed the multiplex PCR reads with MiXCR anew, one entry per CDR3 protein. The data contain around 490,000 distinct CDR3 sequences, nearly 20% of them singletons. Sequencing was done on a sample of blood. Receptor source: a man in his forties with Graves' ophthalmopathy.

CDR3 sequence: CASSQDRLLNEKLFF. The CDR3 bases are TGTGCCAGCAGCCAAGACAGACTTCTTAATGAAAAACTGTTTTTT. The genes are TRBV4-2 and TRBJ1-4; D call uncertain. Trimming shortened V by 0 bases and J by 4 bases, and 9 bases separated the two germline ends. Germline V gene lookup returns CDR1 LGHNA and CDR2 YNFKEQ. The CDR3 is made up of 15 amino acids.

This clonotype was recorded at least ten times. This chain uses TRBV7-2 with TRBJ2-1; D is unresolved. This CDR3 region has 12 residues. The germline gives CDR1 SGHTA, CDR2 FQGNSA. Trimming took off 5 bases at V and 4 bases at J, with 6 bases between the two ends. DNA of the CDR3: TGTGCCAGCAGCCCAATATACAATGAGCAGTTCTTC. The encoded protein is CASSPIYNEQFF.

This clonotype showed up many times. At one of its ends the junction is not consistent with the germline gene, which may arise from a read error. The chain employs TRBV3-1 and TRBJ1-2; perhaps TRBD1 as D (5 bases). Germline values: CDR1 LGHDT, CDR2 YNNKEL (reference sequence). CDR3 size: 16 residues. In DNA form, the CDR3 reads TGTGCCAGCACCCAAAGGAAGTCAGGGCGGAACTATGGCTACACCTTC. This sequence encodes CASTQRKSGRNYGYTF.

This clonotype was observed a handful of times. V usage is TRBV7-9 and J usage is TRBJ2-1; the match to TRBD2 covers 9 bases. This CDR3 contains 17 residues. CDR1 and CDR2 (germline): SEHNR, FQNEAQ (reference sequence). With 2 bases clipped from V and 2 bases from J, the junction kept 7 bases outside the gene matches. DNA of the CDR3: TGTGCCAGCAGCTTAAGGGCGGGGGGGACTACCTACAATGAGCAGTTCTTC. It codes for CASSLRAGGTTYNEQFF.

This clonotype has a count of ten or more. This sequence joins TRBV30 and TRBJ1-1, with D hard to call. The germline V gene has CDR1 GTSNPN and CDR2 SVGIG (reference sequence). Deletions cut 4 bases from V and 6 bases from J, with 12 bases between. CDR3 length: 12 residues. The CDR3 loop is CAWNDFGAEAFF. The CDR3 DNA follows: TGTGCCTGGAACGATTTTGGGGCTGAAGCTTTCTTT.

The V call is TRBV20-1, the J call TRBJ2-1; 11 bases fit TRBD2. This CDR3 has 15 amino acids. Per the germline V gene, CDR1 is DFQATT and CDR2 is SNEGSKA (reference sequence). With V trimmed by 3 bases and J by 9 bases, 10 bases remained unmatched. CDR3 coding DNA: TGCAGTGCTAGGGGGGGCGGTCTAGCGGGAGGTGAGCAGTTCTTC. It encodes CSARGGGLAGGEQFF.

V usage is TRBV14 and J usage is TRBJ2-7; maybe TRBD2 (5 bases). V lost 1 base, J lost 0 bases, and 7 bases lay in between. Looked up from germline, CDR1 is SGHDN and CDR2 is FVKESK. The CDR3 covers 14 residues. DNA of the CDR3: TGTGCCAGCAGCCAAGGAGGGTTCTCCTACGAGCAGTACTTC. Encoded protein: CASSQGGFSYEQYF.

A few counts support this clonotype. The CDR3: CASSPGDGEEPQHF. The CDR3 region has the DNA TGTGCCAGCAGCCCAGGGGACGGGGAAGAGCCCCAGCATTTT. The chain joins TRBV7-8 to TRBJ1-5, with D perhaps matching TRBD1 (6 bases). This CDR3 region has 14 residues. The germline V gene has CDR1 SGHVS and CDR2 FQNEAQ. V shed 5 bases and J shed 8 bases, with 16 bases lying between them. Complete variable domain (other parts from reference TRBV7-8 and TRBJ1-5): GAGVSQSPRYKVAKRGQDVALRCDPISGHVSLFWYQQALGQGPEFLTYFQNEAQLDKSGLPSDRFFAERPEGSVSTLKIQRTQQEDSAVYLCASSPGDGEEPQHFGDGTRLSIL.

The chain links TRBV30 to TRBJ2-7; D not certain. The CDR3 spans 13 residues. Trimming left V 1 base short and J 3 bases short, with 10 bases between. Germline CDR1 is GTSNPN and CDR2 is SVGIG (reference sequence). CDR3 coding DNA: TGTGCCTGGAGTGGGGGTTGGGGCTACGAGCAGTACTTC. Translated: CAWSGGWGYEQYF.

At least ten counts were recorded for this clonotype. This chain links TRBV7-3 with TRBJ2-5, with D possibly being TRBD1 or TRBD2 (7 bases each). V was trimmed by 5 bases and J by 5 bases, leaving 15 bases between them. Germline values: CDR1 SGHTA, CDR2 FQGTGA. CDR3 length: 14 amino acids. The CDR3 here is CASSPQGGHETQYF. The CDR3 DNA sequence: TGTGCCAGCAGCCCGCAGGGGGGGCACGAGACCCAGTACTTC.

This clonotype was seen repeatedly, ten times or more. The chain links TRBV2 to TRBJ1-3; D perhaps matches TRBD1 (5 bases). V lost 7 bases to trimming and J lost 4 bases, with 14 bases between them. CDR3 length: 14 amino acids. CDR1 SNHLY and CDR2 FYNNEI come from the germline V gene. The CDR3 protein is CASKYDRAGNTIYF. CDR3 sequence (DNA): TGTGCCAGCAAGTATGACAGAGCGGGAAACACCATATATTTT.

Comment on this clonotype: A much more abundant neighbour one base away suggests this may be a read error. The chain carries TRBV11-2 and TRBJ2-3; perhaps TRBD2 as D (5 bases). CDR3 size: 15 residues. Germline V gene lookup returns CDR1 SGHAT and CDR2 FQNNGV. Trimming removed 5 bases from V and 7 bases from J, with 19 bases in between. The CDR3: CASSQGPAELHTQYF. The CDR3 DNA is TGTGCCAGCAGCCAAGGGCCAGCGGAGCTTCATACGCAGTATTTT.

This clonotype was counted at least ten times. The V and J genes are TRBV30 and TRBJ2-1; 11 bases map to TRBD2. CDR3 length equals 14 residues. Trimming cost V 4 bases and J 7 bases; bases outside gene matches: 6. Germline V lookup: CDR1 GTSNPN, CDR2 SVGIG (reference sequence). CDR3 coding DNA: TGTGCCTGGAAGACTAGCGGGGTACGAAATGAGCAGTTCTTC. Translation gives CAWKTSGVRNEQFF.

This clonotype was seen many times. The chain employs TRBV28 and TRBJ2-5, with 7 bases aligning to TRBD2. With V trimmed by 7 bases and J by 3 bases, 11 bases remained unmatched. Germline loops: CDR1 MDHEN, CDR2 SYDVKM. The CDR3 consists of 15 residues. In DNA form, the CDR3 reads TGTGCCAGCACCCCGGGGGGAGCAATCGAAGAGACCCAGTACTTC. Its translation is CASTPGGAIEETQYF.

Concerning this clonotype: This may arise from a read error, as a much more abundant clone is one base away. The V gene is TRBV12-3 or TRBV12-4, the J gene TRBJ2-3, with 7 bases fitting TRBD2. The CDR3 length is 15 residues. As DNA, the CDR3 is TGTGCCTGCAGTTTCCTTGCGGGAGGCACAGATACGCAGTATTTT. It yields the protein CACSFLAGGTDTQYF.

This clonotype occurred a few times. The chain is built from TRBV28 and TRBJ1-4; no clear D. The CDR3 has 11 residues. Between the trimmed V and J ends, which lost 8 bases and 11 bases, there was a span of 12 bases. Germline CDR1 reads MDHEN; CDR2 reads SYDVKM. This CDR3 is CASRADRKLFF. For the CDR3, the DNA is TGTGCCAGCCGAGCGGATCGGAAACTGTTTTTT.

The table lists this clonotype with many counts. The chain recombines TRBV30 with TRBJ1-1; the D gene is possibly TRBD1 (6 bases). The CDR3 is 15 residues long. V was cut by 0 bases and J by 1 base, with 12 bases left in between. Looked up from germline, CDR1 is GTSNPN and CDR2 is SVGIG (reference sequence). The CDR3 spells CAWSVRWTENTEAFF. CDR3 nucleotides: TGTGCCTGGAGTGTACGTTGGACAGAGAACACTGAAGCTTTCTTT.